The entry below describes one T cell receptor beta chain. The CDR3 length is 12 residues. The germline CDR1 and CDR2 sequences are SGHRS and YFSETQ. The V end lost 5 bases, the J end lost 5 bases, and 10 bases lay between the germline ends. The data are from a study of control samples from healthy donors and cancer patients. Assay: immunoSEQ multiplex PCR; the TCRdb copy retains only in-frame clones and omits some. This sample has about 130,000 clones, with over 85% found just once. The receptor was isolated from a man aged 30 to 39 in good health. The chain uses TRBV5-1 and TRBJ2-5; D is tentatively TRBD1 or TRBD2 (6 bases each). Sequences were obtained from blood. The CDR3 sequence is CASRRGDETQYF. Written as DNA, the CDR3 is TGCGCCAGCAGGAGGGGGGACGAGACCCAGTACTTC.